One T cell receptor (beta chain) is described in this entry. This clonotype was seen a few times. The antigen it recognizes is unknown. No clone much larger than this one lies a single base away; base qualities are absent. TRIzol reagent was used to extract blood RNA from unsorted whole blood, while the DNeasy Blood & Tissue kit provided the germline DNA. At the time of sampling, the patients had chronic HBV infection and had not received any treatment. Before surgery, approximately 4 milliliters of peripheral blood were drawn into K2EDTA tubes. This sample is drawn from a study of tumor-infiltrating lymphocytes in primary liver carcinoma (TCRdb year 2017). The study in broad terms: Between late 2015 and early 2016, about five patients in China with histopathologically diagnosed primary liver carcinoma had their tumors surgically resected. The five patients, three men and two women aged 30 to 69 years, had hepatocellular carcinoma (four) or combined HCC and intrahepatic cholangiocarcinoma (one). The tumors of the five patients were staged as T1-T3 N0M0, with maximum diameters ranging from about 4 to 10 cm. Samples yielded roughly 3.5 to 8 million productive TCRbeta reads; read depth did not differ significantly between tissue types. Across five regions of each liver tumor, along with adjacent normal tissue and blood, the study brought together TCRbeta repertoire sequencing, expression microarrays and whole-exome sequencing. TCRbeta repertoire sequencing covered 35 or so specimens from 5 patients: around 25 tumor regions, 5 adjacent noncancerous liver tissues and 5 peripheral blood samples. Technical replicate repertoires showed high reproducibility, with mean shared-clone rates about 0.92 and correlation coefficients above 0.95. Results the study describes overall, beyond this receptor: Only the TCR beta chain was sequenced, so true repertoire diversity is likely underestimated because unpaired alpha chains were not captured. Bulk unsorted samples precluded comparing CD4+ and CD8+ T cell repertoires. Only four or five patients were included in the study, and the authors note that the findings should be validated in a larger study. Repertoire overlap was found to be higher between tumor regions (mean approximately 36%) than between tumor-adjacent (roughly 17%) or tumor-blood (14%) pairs, consistent with antigen-driven expansion. The top 250 clones accounted for a significantly greater share of the repertoire in tumors than in blood (p = 0.039).

TCRbeta-specific cDNA was reverse-transcribed from about 520 ng total RNA using a constant-region primer and ProtoScript II reverse transcriptase. Three nested multiplex PCR rounds, following a slightly modified ARM-PCR procedure, were used to build the TCRbeta libraries. The first two PCR rounds used multiplex TRBV1-TRBV30 forward primers with a Cbeta reverse primer, each for 10 cycles. Sample barcodes and Illumina adapters were added in a final 25-cycle PCR using Deep VentR polymerase. Before sequencing, amplicons of 200-500 bp were gel-purified using a QIAquick gel extraction kit. An Illumina HiSeq 2500 was used to sequence the TCRbeta amplicons with 250-bp paired-end reads. Per the original workflow: Trimmomatic v0.33 was used to quality-trim the reads, and FLASH v1.2.11 was used to merge paired reads so that full CDR3 sequences could be recovered. V, D and J germline segments were assigned to the rearranged TCRbeta sequences by MiGEC v1.2.1b. Clonotype statistics and Shannon-Wiener diversity indices were computed with VDJtools v1.0.0. Except for diversity analysis, only the 250 most abundant clonotypes of each sample were used in subsequent analyses to reduce sampling bias. TCRdb cleaned the public reads at Q25 with fastp, built clones with MiXCR and kept in-frame beta chains. Rows merge per CDR3 protein into single entries with the most common DNA and genes. These V and J calls originate from TCRdb's pipeline instead of the authors' own analysis. The sample contains fewer than 350,000 distinct CDR3 sequences, around 60% of them found a single time. The ten biggest clones cover 6.5% of the sample.

From the cysteine through the phenylalanine, the CDR3 covers 14 amino acids. CDR3 DNA only is kept here, 42 bases in frame from base 1. V is pared back by 0 bases and J by 4 bases, with 8 bases lying between the germline termini. CDR1 and CDR2 are drawn from the germline V gene (reference sequence): SGHNT, YYREEE. The sample was peripheral blood. The receptor was derived from a man between 40 and 49 years old with primary liver carcinoma and hepatitis B virus infection. This chain is built from TRBV5-4 and TRBJ1-3; no D segment can be confidently identified. The base sequence is TGTGCCAGCAGCTTGGGGCAGCAAGGAAACACCATATATTTT. This gives the protein CASSLGQQGNTIYF.